This is a list of T cell receptor beta chains from one sample in a study of blood T cell repertoires in COVID-19. The repertoire was sequenced with immunoSEQ multiplex PCR; TCRdb's copy has only in-frame clones and lacks some. Of over 50,000 clones listed, approximately 81% are singletons. The sequencing input was PBMCs or T cells enriched from blood (not recorded which). These receptors all stem from a woman in her forties with acute COVID-19. Each CDR3 is given with its conserved first and last residue. D genes are given only for firm matches. Only some rows state a clone size, as once, few, many or a class for expanded clones.

TRBJ1-1 | NA | TRBV10-2 | NA | 13 | CASSEQRATEAFF | TGCGCCAGCAGTGAGCAGAGGGCTACTGAAGCTTTCTTT
TRBJ1-2 | TRBD1 | TRBV6-5 | NA | 15 | CASRPPGQANYGYTF | TGTGCCAGCAGACCCCCGGGACAGGCGAACTATGGCTACACCTTC
TRBJ2-3 | TRBD1 | TRBV5-4 | NA | 15 | CASVRDRHATDTQYF | TGTGCCAGCGTCCGGGACAGACATGCCACAGATACGCAGTATTTT
TRBJ2-1 | NA | TRBV27 | few | 11 | CASGGYNEQFF | TGTGCCAGCGGCGGGTACAATGAGCAGTTCTTC
TRBJ1-5 | NA | TRBV27 | NA | 15 | CASWGGGNGNQPQHF | TGTGCCAGCTGGGGAGGAGGGAACGGCAATCAGCCCCAGCATTTT
TRBJ2-1 | NA | TRBV19 | NA | 14 | CASSWAPAGGEQFF | TGTGCCAGTTCCTGGGCCCCCGCCGGTGGTGAGCAGTTCTTC
TRBJ1-4 | NA | TRBV4-1 | NA | 13 | CASSWTWNEKLFF | TGCGCCAGCAGCTGGACATGGAATGAAAAACTGTTTTTT
TRBJ1-6 | NA | TRBV2 | NA | 14 | CASSEDTRNSPLHF | TGTGCCAGCAGTGAGGACACCAGAAATTCACCCCTCCACTTT
TRBJ2-3 | TRBD1 | TRBV5-4 | NA | 15 | CASSLEGQGSDTQYF | TGTGCCAGCAGCTTGGAGGGACAGGGTTCAGATACGCAGTATTTT
TRBJ1-2 | NA | TRBV11-2 | NA | 13 | CASTRSRNYGYTF | TGTGCCAGCACTCGGAGCAGAAACTATGGCTACACCTTC
TRBJ1-1 | NA | TRBV20-1 | few | 14 | CSASKRTLNTEAFF | TGCAGTGCTAGTAAAAGGACACTAAACACTGAAGCTTTCTTT
TRBJ2-7 | NA | TRBV6-5 | NA | 13 | CASSRMNSYEQYF | TGTGCCAGCAGCAGGATGAACTCCTACGAGCAGTACTTC
TRBJ2-7 | TRBD1 | TRBV7-6 | once | 15 | CASSLARDRVTEQYF | TGTGCCAGCAGCTTAGCGAGGGACAGGGTAACCGAGCAGTACTTC
TRBJ1-1 | TRBD1 | TRBV28 | NA | 12 | CASSSGGTEAFF | TGTGCCAGCAGTTCAGGGGGCACTGAAGCTTTCTTT
TRBJ1-4 | NA | TRBV7-8 | NA | 15 | CASSLVRAFNEKLFF | TGTGCCAGCAGCTTAGTCCGCGCCTTTAATGAAAAACTGTTTTTT
TRBJ1-1 | TRBD1 | TRBV5-1 | NA | 15 | CASSLDRGLNTEAFF | TGCGCCAGCAGCCTAGACAGGGGATTGAACACTGAAGCTTTCTTT
TRBJ2-5 | TRBD2 | TRBV6-2/TRBV6-3 | NA | 17 | CASSLTGLAGGQETQYF | TGTGCCAGCAGTTTAACGGGACTAGCGGGGGGTCAAGAGACCCAGTACTTC
TRBJ1-1 | NA | TRBV6-5 | NA | 13 | CASSLGIPLGAFF | TGTGCCAGCAGTCTAGGAATACCTTTGGGAGCTTTCTTT
TRBJ2-1 | TRBD2 | TRBV6-5 | once | 14 | CASTTSGSYNEQFF | TGTGCCAGCACGACTAGCGGGAGTTACAATGAGCAGTTCTTC
TRBJ2-2 | TRBD2 | TRBV5-1 | NA | 17 | CASSLGAGGANTGELFF | TGCGCCAGCAGCTTGGGAGCGGGAGGTGCCAACACCGGGGAGCTGTTTTTT
TRBJ1-4 | NA | TRBV3-1/TRBV3-2 | NA | 16 | CASSPLGGGGNEKLFF | TGTGCCAGCAGCCCTCTCGGGGGGGGTGGGAATGAAAAACTGTTTTTT
TRBJ1-2 | TRBD1 | TRBV19 | NA | 17 | CASSIGTGTGLPLGYTF | TGTGCCAGTAGTATAGGCACCGGGACAGGGCTTCCTCTTGGCTACACCTTC
TRBJ1-2 | NA | TRBV28 | NA | 12 | CASSSINYGYTF | TGTGCCAGCAGTTCCATTAACTATGGCTACACCTTC